This T cell receptor (beta chain) was captured by sequencing in a study of T cell repertoires in cytomegalovirus infection. Study summary: Selection of CMV epitopes for the study included recently identified HLA-C-restricted and well-studied HLA-B-restricted ones. From public TCR beta signatures came an indication of both CMV infection and matching HLA type.

Study observations and caveats: The cumulative frequency of public TCR beta families distinguished individuals who carried CMV together with the relevant HLA. There were HLA-C-restricted CMV-specific TCR beta clonotypes dominating the ex vivo response.

A single record per CDR3 protein comes from TCRdb applying MiXCR to the reads. The data hold tens of thousands of distinct CDR3 sequences, with around 20% observed a single time. This clonotype was seen a few times. Its antigen is currently unknown. J gave up 3 bases and V 4 bases, and 14 bases lay outside the gene matches. The germline V gene has CDR1 SEHNR and CDR2 FQNEAQ (reference sequence). The CDR3 contains 17 residues. Source: CD8+ T cells from cultured PBMCs, taken from culture after CMV antigen stimulation. The chain couples TRBV7-9 to TRBJ2-7, with 8 bases that match TRBD2. The receptor comes from a human donor in good health (CMV status not recorded). Some clones in this sample may be carry-over from other donors' samples. CDR3 in amino acids: CASSSWGSGRNSYEQYF. The CDR3 nucleotides read TGTGCCAGCAGCTCCTGGGGCAGCGGGAGAAATAGCTACGAGCAGTACTTC. The whole variable domain, remainder taken from reference TRBV7-9 and TRBJ2-7, is DTGVSQNPRHKITKRGQNVTFRCDPISEHNRLYWYRQTLGQGPEFLTYFQNEAQLEKSRLLSDRFSAERPKGSFSTLEIQRTEQGDSAMYLCASSSWGSGRNSYEQYFGPGTRLTVT.